The clone carrying this TCR beta chain is termed medium-sized. The data stem from a study of sequential checkpoint blockade in melanoma. Background on the study: 91 pretreatment tumor DNA samples were TCRβ immunosequenced.

Germline CDR1 reads MGHRA; CDR2 reads YSYEKL. With 4 bases removed from V and 0 bases from J, the gap between germline ends came to 9 bases. The CDR3 is made up of 15 amino acids. Using immunoSEQ multiplex PCR, the repertoire was profiled, and TCRdb retains in-frame clones only, with some absent. The data show some 6,200 clones, with roughly 26% seen just once and more than 7% held by the top ten. Treatment denoted: randomized to nivolumab then ipilimumab (arm A) or the reverse (arm B). The receptor comes from a human donor with melanoma. V gene TRBV4-1 combines with J gene TRBJ2-2, with unresolved D. This specimen consisted of tumor tissue (inferred from file names), obtained from a patient given nivolumab and ipilimumab in sequence. The DNA of the CDR3 is TGCGCCAGCAGCCCCCAGGCGACGAACACCGGGGAGCTGTTTTTT. It is translated as CASSPQATNTGELFF.